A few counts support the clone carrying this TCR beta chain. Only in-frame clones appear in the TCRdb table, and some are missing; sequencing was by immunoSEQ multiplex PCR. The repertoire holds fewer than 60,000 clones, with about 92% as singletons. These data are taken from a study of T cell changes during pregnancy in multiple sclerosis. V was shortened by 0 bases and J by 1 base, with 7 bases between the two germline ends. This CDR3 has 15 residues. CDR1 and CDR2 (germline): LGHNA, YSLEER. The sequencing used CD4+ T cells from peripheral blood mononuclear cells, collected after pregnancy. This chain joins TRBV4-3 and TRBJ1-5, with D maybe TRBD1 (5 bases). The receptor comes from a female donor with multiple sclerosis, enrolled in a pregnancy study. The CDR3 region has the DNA TGCGCCAGCAGCCAAGACAGGGTAAGCAATCAGCCCCAGCATTTT. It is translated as CASSQDRVSNQPQHF.